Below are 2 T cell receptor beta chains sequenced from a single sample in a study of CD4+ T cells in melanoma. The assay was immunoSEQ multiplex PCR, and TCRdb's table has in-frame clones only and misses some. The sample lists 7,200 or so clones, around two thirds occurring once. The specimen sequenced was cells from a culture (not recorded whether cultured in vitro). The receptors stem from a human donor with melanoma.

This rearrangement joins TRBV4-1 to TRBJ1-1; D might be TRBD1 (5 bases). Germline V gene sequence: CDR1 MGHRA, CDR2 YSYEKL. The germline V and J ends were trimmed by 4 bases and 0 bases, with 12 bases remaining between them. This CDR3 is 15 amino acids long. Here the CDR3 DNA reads TGCGCCAGCAGCCCATTGCCGACAGTGAACACTGAAGCTTTCTTT. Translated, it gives CASSPLPTVNTEAFF.

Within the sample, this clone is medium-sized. CDR3 sequence (DNA): TGTGCCAGCAGTGACGGGGGTCCGGGCACTGAAGCTTTCTTT. Its protein is CASSDGGPGTEAFF. This chain uses TRBV6-4 with TRBJ1-1, with D possibly being TRBD1 (5 bases). CDR1 and CDR2 from the germline V gene are MRHNA and SNTAGT. The ends were cut back, 2 bases at V and 4 bases at J, with 11 bases in the middle. This CDR3 has 14 residues.